This T cell receptor (beta chain) was identified during a study of OX40 agonist ivuxolimab in advanced cancers. Using immunoSEQ multiplex PCR, the repertoire was profiled, and TCRdb retains in-frame clones only, with some absent. The sample yields roughly 40,000 clones, roughly 85% seen once. The CDR3 loop spans 14 amino acids. Germline V gene lookup returns CDR1 SSHAT and CDR2 FNYEAQ (reference sequence). Notes on this clone: The junction does not match germline at one end; this may be a read error.

Here the sequenced sample was CD4+ or CD8+ T cells sorted from blood, taken in a trial of the OX40 agonist ivuxolimab. The chain joins TRBV7-7 to TRBJ2-7; D tentatively fits TRBD1 or TRBD2 (5 bases each). The clonotype originates from an adult with an advanced solid tumor such as melanoma, head and neck, liver or kidney cancer. CDR3 sequence (DNA): TGTGCTAGCAGCCCGAACAGGAGGTCGTACGAGCAGTACTTC. Its protein product is CASSPNRRSYEQYF.